This T cell receptor beta chain was obtained from a study of sequential checkpoint blockade in melanoma. Overall study context: Patients were randomized 1:1 to nivolumab-then-ipilimumab or ipilimumab-then-nivolumab first-line. Maintenance nivolumab came after either treatment sequence.

Treatment specified: randomized to nivolumab then ipilimumab (arm A) or the reverse (arm B). No patient had prior DNA-damaging chemotherapy. PBMC sorting kept live CD3+CD8+ cells without CD19 or CD56. This CDR3 has 16 residues. V was shortened by 4 bases and J by 0 bases, with 17 bases between the two germline ends. Germline CDR1 and CDR2: SGHNT and YYREEE (reference sequence). Sequencing used immunoSEQ multiplex PCR; TCRdb keeps in-frame clones, though not all of them. Here the sample spans about 21,000 clones, roughly 80% being singletons. This clonotype originated in a human donor with melanoma. The chain combines TRBV5-4 with TRBJ2-7; a possible D gene is TRBD2 (6 bases). The sample was CD8+ T cells sorted from blood (inferred from file names), taken from a patient given nivolumab and ipilimumab in sequence. The CDR3: CASSLGPTGSSYEQYF. CDR3 bases: TGTGCCAGCAGCCTGGGACCCACCGGGAGCTCCTACGAGCAGTACTTC.